A single sample is the source of the 9 T cell receptor beta chains below, sequenced in a study of blood T cell repertoires in COVID-19. Using immunoSEQ multiplex PCR, the repertoire was profiled, and TCRdb retains in-frame clones only, with some absent. This sample has a few hundred thousand clones, with roughly nine tenths found just once. The sequenced sample was peripheral blood. The origin of the receptors is a woman in her twenties or thirties with COVID-19, enrolled during active disease.

This chain connects TRBV5-4 to TRBJ2-3; the match to TRBD2 covers 9 bases. CDR3 length equals 15 residues. Trimming took 0 bases from V and 2 from J; bases not matched to a gene: 1. Germline V gene data show CDR1 as SGHNT and CDR2 as YYREEE (reference sequence). As DNA, the CDR3 is TGTGCCAGCAGCTTGGTAGCGGGAGTCACAGATACGCAGTATTTT. Its translation is CASSLVAGVTDTQYF.

The rearrangement joins TRBV2 to TRBJ1-5, with unresolved D. Trimming removed 2 bases at V and 4 bases at J, with 9 bases between. This CDR3 region has 14 residues. The germline V gene encodes CDR1 SNHLY and CDR2 FYNNEI. The CDR3 protein is CASSERQVNQPQHF. The CDR3 DNA reads TGTGCCAGCAGTGAAAGGCAGGTAAATCAGCCCCAGCATTTT.

This chain uses TRBV11-2 with TRBJ1-3; D gene uncertain. Trimming removed 1 base at V and 1 base at J, with 11 bases between. CDR3 length equals 16 residues. Per germline, CDR1 SGHAT and CDR2 FQNNGV. CDR3 nucleotide sequence: TGTGCCAGCAGCTTAGGGGAGTCTGGATCTGGAAACACCATATATTTT. Translation gives CASSLGESGSGNTIYF.

The J gene is TRBJ2-7, the V gene TRBV28; 10 positions match TRBD2. Looked up from germline, CDR1 is MDHEN and CDR2 is SYDVKM. The CDR3 is 14 amino acids. The V gene end was trimmed by 5 bases and the J gene end by 7 bases; junction bases not matched to a gene: 8. The CDR3 is CASSVPGLASEQYF. The DNA of the CDR3 is TGTGCCAGCAGTGTTCCGGGACTAGCGAGTGAGCAGTACTTC.

This rearrangement joins TRBV6-5 to TRBJ2-7; 15 bases are a match to TRBD2. CDR1 and CDR2 (germline): MNHEY, SVGAGI. The length of the CDR3 is 15 residues. Trimming cost V 6 bases and J 6 bases; bases outside gene matches: 6. CDR3: CASSRTSGRALEQYF. The CDR3, as DNA: TGTGCCAGCAGCAGGACTAGCGGGAGGGCCCTCGAGCAGTACTTC.

The chain couples TRBV29-1 to TRBJ1-1; 7 bases align to TRBD1. Germline V gene lookup returns CDR1 SQVTM and CDR2 ANQGSEA. J gave up 4 bases and V 4 bases, and 12 bases lay outside the gene matches. The CDR3 covers 15 residues. CDR3 in DNA: TGCAGCGTTGGAAGGACAGGCGGAGGGGGCACTGAAGCTTTCTTT. This translates into CSVGRTGGGGTEAFF.

This clone was counted between two and nine times. The chain employs TRBV5-1 and TRBJ1-2; the D is unclear. Germline assignment: CDR1 SGHRS and CDR2 YFSETQ. The CDR3 sequence is 15 residues long. V was clipped by 4 bases and J by 1 base, with 14 bases between them. The CDR3 protein is CASSLTAGSNYGYTF. CDR3 coding DNA: TGCGCCAGCAGCCTAACCGCGGGGAGTAACTATGGCTACACCTTC.

CDR3 loop: CASRVTAGHSPLHF. The CDR3, as DNA: TGTGCCAGCCGGGTTACGGCGGGGCACTCACCCCTCCACTTT. The chain employs TRBV19 and TRBJ1-6; D is possibly TRBD1 (5 bases). Germline CDR1 LNHDA, CDR2 SQIVND (reference sequence). The germline V and J ends were trimmed by 9 bases and 10 bases, with 19 bases remaining between them. The CDR3 is 14 residues long.

The chain recombines TRBV30 with TRBJ1-4; D is possibly TRBD1 (6 bases). CDR3 length: 14 amino acids. The V end lost 3 bases, the J end lost 8 bases, and 16 bases lay between the germline ends. Germline V gene data show CDR1 as GTSNPN and CDR2 as SVGIG (reference sequence). The chain's CDR3 is CAWRDWTVGEKLFF. The CDR3 nucleotides are TGTGCCTGGAGGGATTGGACAGTTGGGGAAAAACTGTTTTTT.